This TCR beta chain emerged from a study of T-cell reconstitution after alpha-beta-depleted transplantation in children. The CDR3 is 16 amino acids. Between the trimmed V and J ends, which lost 0 bases and 2 bases, there was a span of 11 bases. The V gene's germline CDR1 is LGHNA and CDR2 YNFKEQ. Library preparation (for TCRbeta) was performed with unique molecular identifiers. TCRdb independently ran MiXCR on the PCR reads; one entry per CDR3 protein. The sample lists over 550,000 distinct CDR3 sequences; roughly a tenth were seen once. This sample comprised PBMCs from the stem cell graft donor, obtained from the stem cell graft. This clonotype was obtained from a human donor who donated a stem cell graft to a child with acute myeloid leukemia. The chain has TRBV4-2 and TRBJ2-1, with D unclear. Here the CDR3 reads CASSQDGSPAYNEQFF. The DNA for the CDR3 is TGTGCCAGCAGCCAAGATGGTAGTCCAGCCTACAATGAGCAGTTCTTC.